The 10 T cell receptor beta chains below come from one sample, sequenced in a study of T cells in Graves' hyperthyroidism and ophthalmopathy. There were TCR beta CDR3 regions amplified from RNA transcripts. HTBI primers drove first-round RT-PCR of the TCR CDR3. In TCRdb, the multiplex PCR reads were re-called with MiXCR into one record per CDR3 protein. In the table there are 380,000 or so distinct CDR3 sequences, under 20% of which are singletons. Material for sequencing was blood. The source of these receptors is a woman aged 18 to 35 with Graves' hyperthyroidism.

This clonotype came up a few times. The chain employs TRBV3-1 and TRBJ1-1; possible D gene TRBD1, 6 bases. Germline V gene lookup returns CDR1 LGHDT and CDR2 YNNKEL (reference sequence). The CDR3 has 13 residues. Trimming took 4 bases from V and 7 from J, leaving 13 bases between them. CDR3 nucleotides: TGTGCCAGCAGCCCCGAGGGGGGGAGTGAAGCTTTCTTT. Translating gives CASSPEGGSEAFF.

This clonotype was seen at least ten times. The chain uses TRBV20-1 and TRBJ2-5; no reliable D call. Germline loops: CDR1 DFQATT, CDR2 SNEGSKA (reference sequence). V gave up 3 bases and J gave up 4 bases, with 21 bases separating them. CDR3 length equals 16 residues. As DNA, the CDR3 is TGCAGTGCTAGCCCCCGTGACGGAAAGATGGTAGAGACCCAGTACTTC. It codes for CSASPRDGKMVETQYF.

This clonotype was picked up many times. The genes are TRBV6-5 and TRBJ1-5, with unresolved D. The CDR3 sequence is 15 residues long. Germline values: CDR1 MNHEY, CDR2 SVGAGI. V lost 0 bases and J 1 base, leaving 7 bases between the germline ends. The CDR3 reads CASSYSMGSNQPQHF. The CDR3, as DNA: TGTGCCAGCAGTTACTCGATGGGGAGCAATCAGCCCCAGCATTTT.

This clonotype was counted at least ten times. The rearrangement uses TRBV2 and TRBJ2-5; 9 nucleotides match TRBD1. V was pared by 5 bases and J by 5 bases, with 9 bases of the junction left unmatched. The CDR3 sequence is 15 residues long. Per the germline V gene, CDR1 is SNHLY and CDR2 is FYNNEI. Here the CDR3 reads CASSRRTGVGETQYF. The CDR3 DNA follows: TGTGCCAGCAGTCGACGGACAGGGGTTGGGGAGACCCAGTACTTC.

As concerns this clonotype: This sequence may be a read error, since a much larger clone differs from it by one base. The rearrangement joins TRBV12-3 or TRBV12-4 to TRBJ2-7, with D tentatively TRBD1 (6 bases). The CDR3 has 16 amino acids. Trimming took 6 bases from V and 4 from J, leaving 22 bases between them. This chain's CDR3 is CASRPYPIGTSYEQYF. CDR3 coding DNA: TGTGCCAGCAGGCCATACCCCATAGGGACATCTTACGAGCAGTACTTC.

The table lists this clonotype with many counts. The CDR3 DNA sequence: TGTGCCAGCAGCTTAGCCCAACAGGGGGAAGCTTTCTTT. Translation: CASSLAQQGEAFF. The V and J genes are TRBV7-8 and TRBJ1-1, with 7 bases that match TRBD1. V lost 0 bases and J lost 8; bases outside the gene matches: 3. Germline V gene sequence: CDR1 SGHVS, CDR2 FQNEAQ. The CDR3 runs to 13 residues.

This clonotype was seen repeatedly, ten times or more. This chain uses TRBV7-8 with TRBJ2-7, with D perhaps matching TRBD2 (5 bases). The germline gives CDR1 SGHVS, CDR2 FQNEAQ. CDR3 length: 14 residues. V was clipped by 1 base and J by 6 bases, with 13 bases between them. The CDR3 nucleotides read TGTGCCAGCAGCTTAGTTGGGAGCACGGGCGAGCAGTACTTC. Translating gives CASSLVGSTGEQYF.

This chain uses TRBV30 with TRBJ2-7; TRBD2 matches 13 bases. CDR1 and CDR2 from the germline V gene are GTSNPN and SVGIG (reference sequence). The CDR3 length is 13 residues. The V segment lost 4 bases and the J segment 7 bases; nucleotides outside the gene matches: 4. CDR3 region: CAWTTSGGNEQYF. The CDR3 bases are TGTGCCTGGACGACTAGCGGGGGGAATGAGCAGTACTTC.

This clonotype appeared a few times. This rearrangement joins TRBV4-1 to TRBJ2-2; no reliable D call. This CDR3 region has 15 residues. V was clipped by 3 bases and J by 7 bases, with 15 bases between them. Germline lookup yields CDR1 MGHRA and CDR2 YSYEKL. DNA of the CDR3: TGCGCCAGCAGCCAGTCCAGGTGGACGGGCGGGGAGCTGTTTTTT. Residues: CASSQSRWTGGELFF.

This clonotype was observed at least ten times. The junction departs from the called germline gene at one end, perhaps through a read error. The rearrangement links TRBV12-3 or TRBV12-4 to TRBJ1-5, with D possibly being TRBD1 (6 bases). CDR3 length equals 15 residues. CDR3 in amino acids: CTSTFYEQGNQPQHF. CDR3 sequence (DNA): TGTACCAGCACCTTTTACGAACAGGGAAATCAGCCCCAGCATTTT.